The source of this TCR beta chain is a study of T-cell memory formation after mild COVID-19. At the level of the study: TCR clusters were largely donor specific. Regarding the study as a whole: Nothing confirmed that second-wave clones peaking on day 37 were specific for SARS-CoV-2. Several responding clones turned up in pre-infection memory, indicating that cross-reactive memory may have taken part.

One entry per CDR3 protein results from TCRdb running MiXCR on the 5' RACE reads. The repertoire has under 200,000 distinct CDR3 sequences, approximately 13% of them found once; the top ten carry approximately 3.4%. V dropped 6 bases and J dropped 2; count of bases not matched to a gene: 10. The CDR3 is 15 amino acids. Germline V gene lookup returns CDR1 MNHEY and CDR2 SVGAGI. This clonotype showed up just a few times. Its antigen is still unknown. This receptor was obtained from a man between 18 and 29 years old who had mild COVID-19 (a few samples of this study predate the infection). Cell type and time point are not known. This chain connects TRBV6-5 to TRBJ2-7, with 7 bases fitting TRBD1. The sample taken for sequencing was PBMCs or a T cell subset sorted from them (not recorded which). CDR3 bases: TGTGCCAGCAGCCCTAGACCGGGACAGCCCTACGAGCAGTACTTC. Its translation is CASSPRPGQPYEQYF.